Each of the 24 T cell receptor beta chains below was sequenced from the same sample in a study of blood T cell repertoires in COVID-19 (dated by TCRdb to about 2020). To prepare the library, the immunoSEQ multiplex PCR assay was applied. The source is immuneACCESS, and TCRdb retained only in-frame sequences with V and J called. Part of the clones is not carried over; for the studies checked, unresolved V genes explain less than half of this, and the remainder is unexplained. The sample yields approximately 140,000 clones; roughly 89% were counted once. The ten largest clones add up to more than 5% of the sample. Source material: PBMCs or T cells enriched from blood (not recorded which). The origin of the receptors is a woman in her fifties or sixties who had been exposed to COVID-19.

This chain joins TRBV28 and TRBJ1-3; tentatively, D is TRBD1 (5 bases). V lost 2 bases to trimming and J lost 4 bases, with 21 bases between them. CDR3 length equals 18 residues. Germline values: CDR1 MDHEN, CDR2 SYDVKM. The CDR3 reads CASSLSLIHSRGGNTIYF. CDR3 nucleotides: TGTGCCAGCAGTTTAAGTCTCATCCATTCTCGGGGGGGAAACACCATATATTTT. Full variable domain (missing parts from reference TRBV28 and TRBJ1-3): DVKVTQSSRYLVKRTGEKVFLECVQDMDHENMFWYRQDPGLGLRLIYFSYDVKMKEKGDIPEGYSVSREKKERFSLILESASTNQTSMYLCASSLSLIHSRGGNTIYFGEGSWLTVV.

The CDR3 is CASSPPGLFFTDTQYF. DNA of the CDR3: TGTGCCAGCAGCCCCCCGGGACTTTTTTTCACAGATACGCAGTATTTT. V gene TRBV7-3 combines with J gene TRBJ2-3; a weak D match, TRBD2 (6 bases). Between the trimmed V and J ends, which lost 5 bases and 2 bases, there was a span of 17 bases. The CDR3 is 16 residues long. CDR1 is SGHTA, CDR2 FQGTGA, per germline.

This clone showed up just once. CDR3 nucleotides: TGTGCCAGCAGTGAAATGATCGGCGGGACAGGGGGTGGCGAGCAGTACTTC. It translates to CASSEMIGGTGGGEQYF. This chain joins TRBV25-1 and TRBJ2-7, with TRBD1 identical over 11 bases. V lost 2 bases and J lost 6; bases outside the gene matches: 12. Germline V gene data show CDR1 as MGHDK and CDR2 as SYGVNS. CDR3 size: 17 residues.

The genes are TRBV7-2 and TRBJ1-2; TRBD1 matches 7 bases. Germline loops: CDR1 SGHTA, CDR2 FQGNSA. This CDR3 region has 13 residues. V lost 3 bases to trimming and J lost 6 bases; unmatched junction nucleotides: 4. The CDR3 region is CASSFRQGDGYTF. CDR3 DNA: TGTGCCAGCAGCTTCCGACAGGGCGATGGCTACACCTTC.

This chain joins TRBV7-3 and TRBJ2-7, with 8 nucleotides matching TRBD2. The CDR3 is 15 residues long. Germline CDR1 and CDR2: SGHTA and FQGTGA. V trimming: 5 bases; J trimming: 6 bases; junction bases outside the gene matches: 12. CDR3 region: CASSEVAGPWGEQYF. For the CDR3, the DNA is TGTGCCAGCAGCGAAGTAGCGGGGCCCTGGGGCGAGCAGTACTTC.

V gene TRBV27 combines with J gene TRBJ1-2; D gene ambiguous. This CDR3 has 14 residues. Germline V gives CDR1 MNHEY, CDR2 SMNVEV (reference sequence). V lost 0 bases and J 8 bases, leaving 13 bases between the germline ends. CDR3 sequence reads: CASSLSAQSQGYTF. The CDR3 DNA reads TGTGCCAGCAGTTTATCCGCTCAAAGTCAGGGCTACACCTTC.

V is TRBV2 and J is TRBJ2-3, with TRBD2 identical over 9 bases. The ends lost 3 bases at V and 4 bases at J; junction bases unmatched: 5. The CDR3 sequence is 15 residues long. Germline V gene lookup returns CDR1 SNHLY and CDR2 FYNNEI. CDR3 protein: CASSDGTSLPDTQYF. The CDR3 DNA sequence: TGTGCCAGCAGTGATGGGACTAGCCTCCCAGATACGCAGTATTTT. The whole variable domain, remainder taken from reference TRBV2 and TRBJ2-3, is EPEVTQTPSHQVTQMGQEVILRCVPISNHLYFYWYRQILGQKVEFLVSFYNNEISEKSEIFDDQFSVERPDGSNFTLKIRSTKLEDSAMYFCASSDGTSLPDTQYFGPGTRLTVL.

This clone came up a few times. V and J are TRBV7-9 and TRBJ2-1; 7 bases map to TRBD1. Germline CDR1 SEHNR, CDR2 FQNEAQ (reference sequence). The J segment lost 0 bases and the V segment lost 5 bases, leaving 13 bases of the junction unmatched. The CDR3 runs 18 residues. The CDR3 here is CASSPGGQTMSSYNEQFF. As DNA, the CDR3 is TGTGCCAGCAGCCCAGGGGGTCAGACAATGAGCTCCTACAATGAGCAGTTCTTC.

The V and J genes are TRBV12-5 and TRBJ2-5; TRBD2 might be the D (7 bases). The length of the CDR3 is 15 residues. Per germline, CDR1 LGHNT and CDR2 FRNRAP. With 5 bases removed from V and 2 bases from J, the gap between germline ends came to 15 bases. CDR3 nucleotide sequence: TGTGCTAGTGGTCCTCTCGGGGGGCGGCAAGAGACCCAGTACTTC. Translated: CASGPLGGRQETQYF.

This chain uses TRBV12-5 with TRBJ2-1; TRBD2 matches at 7 bases. Trimming took 3 bases from V and 0 from J; bases not matched to a gene: 2. This CDR3 has 15 residues. Per germline, CDR1 LGHNT and CDR2 FRNRAP. The CDR3, as DNA: TGTGCTAGTGGTTTCGGGAGGAGCTCCTACAATGAGCAGTTCTTC. Its translation is CASGFGRSSYNEQFF. Based on the CDR3 plus reference TRBV12-5 and TRBJ2-1, the full variable domain is DARVTQTPRHKVTEMGQEVTMRCQPILGHNTVFWYRQTMMQGLELLAYFRNRAPLDDSGMPKDRFSAEMPDATLATLKIQPSEPRDSAVYFCASGFGRSSYNEQFFGPGTRLTVL.

This chain links TRBV10-3 with TRBJ2-7; D may be TRBD1 (6 bases). In germline, CDR1 is ENHRY, CDR2 SYGVKD. The CDR3 runs 12 residues. Trimming took 6 bases from V and 5 from J, leaving 11 bases between them. CDR3 sequence: CAIRQGADEQYF. CDR3 nucleotides: TGTGCCATCAGACAGGGCGCCGACGAGCAGTACTTC.

V gene TRBV2 combines with J gene TRBJ1-5; a possible D gene is TRBD1 (6 bases). The CDR3 extends over 13 amino acids. The germline V gene encodes CDR1 SNHLY and CDR2 FYNNEI. Trimming removed 7 bases at V and 4 bases at J, with 11 bases between. Here the CDR3 DNA reads TGTGCCAGCAAATGGACAGATAATCAGCCCCAGCATTTT. This encodes CASKWTDNQPQHF.

The chain combines TRBV9 with TRBJ2-7; D is possibly TRBD1 (5 bases). Germline V gene sequence: CDR1 SGDLS, CDR2 YYNGEE. V lost 3 bases, J lost 2 bases, and 9 bases lay in between. The CDR3 length is 13 residues. CDR3: CASSGRQTYEQYF. The CDR3 bases are TGTGCCAGCAGCGGCCGACAGACCTACGAGCAGTACTTC.

J is TRBJ1-2 and V is TRBV5-1, with a possible D match to TRBD1 (5 bases). CDR1 SGHRS and CDR2 YFSETQ come from the germline V gene. The CDR3 length is 14 residues. Trimming took 0 bases from V and 8 from J, leaving 14 bases between them. The CDR3 is CASSLAAGTHGYTF. The CDR3 DNA sequence: TGCGCCAGCAGCTTGGCGGCCGGGACTCACGGCTACACCTTC.

This clone was seen only a few times. The chain is built from TRBV5-1 and TRBJ1-6; D not resolved. V shed 0 bases and J shed 7 bases, with 5 bases lying between them. The CDR3 length is 13 residues. Germline V gene lookup returns CDR1 SGHRS and CDR2 YFSETQ. CDR3: CASSLGVNSPLHF. The CDR3, as DNA: TGCGCCAGCAGCTTGGGAGTCAATTCACCCCTCCACTTT.

This clone came up a few times. The chain employs TRBV19 and TRBJ1-6; TRBD1 might be the D (6 bases). Germline CDR1 and CDR2: LNHDA and SQIVND (reference sequence). V was pared by 6 bases and J by 7 bases, with 16 bases between. This CDR3 has 15 amino acids. The CDR3 bases are TGTGCCAGTAGCGCGCAGGGGCTGGGCAATTCACCCCTCCACTTT. It codes for CASSAQGLGNSPLHF.

The V gene is TRBV10-3, the J gene TRBJ2-2; TRBD1 matches at 9 bases. The CDR3 contains 14 residues. The junction had 0 bases not matched to a gene; V was cut back by 4 bases and J by 3 bases. CDR1 ENHRY and CDR2 SYGVKD come from the germline V gene. The CDR3 spells CAISGTGDTGELFF. DNA for the CDR3: TGTGCCATCAGTGGGACAGGGGACACCGGGGAGCTGTTTTTT.

The V gene is TRBV19, the J gene TRBJ1-1; D is perhaps TRBD1 (6 bases). Trimming took off 6 bases at V and 10 bases at J, with 9 bases between the two ends. Germline assignment: CDR1 LNHDA and CDR2 SQIVND (reference sequence). This CDR3 is built from 10 residues. The CDR3 coding sequence is TGTGCCAGTAGGGGGGGGCTAGCTTTCTTT. Translated, it gives CASRGGLAFF. Full variable domain (rest looked up from reference TRBV19 and TRBJ1-1): DGGITQSPKYLFRKEGQNVTLSCEQNLNHDAMYWYRQDPGQGLRLIYYSQIVNDFQKGDIAEGYSVSREKKESFPLTVTSAQKNPTAFYLCASRGGLAFFGQGTRLTVV.

V gene TRBV27 combines with J gene TRBJ2-7; the match to TRBD2 covers 9 bases. Germline V gene data show CDR1 as MNHEY and CDR2 as SMNVEV (reference sequence). The ends lost 3 bases at V and 3 bases at J; junction bases unmatched: 6. This CDR3 is built from 15 residues. The CDR3 DNA reads as TGTGCCAGCAGTTTGGGAGCGGGGGGAGACTACGAGCAGTACTTC. Its protein product is CASSLGAGGDYEQYF.

The chain combines TRBV9 with TRBJ2-7, with D unclear. The CDR3 has 14 residues. Trimming pared 0 bases from V and 2 bases from J, leaving 9 bases between. Germline loops: CDR1 SGDLS, CDR2 YYNGEE. The CDR3 DNA is TGTGCCAGCAGCGTAGGAGTCCCGACCTACGAGCAGTACTTC. Protein sequence: CASSVGVPTYEQYF.

The count of this clone is one. CDR3 nucleotide sequence: TGTGCCAGCAGCTTACTAGAATTGTCGGGGACCCAGTACTTC. This translates into CASSLLELSGTQYF. The rearrangement uses TRBV7-7 and TRBJ2-5, with D unresolved. With 2 bases removed from V and 7 bases from J, the gap between germline ends came to 14 bases. The CDR3 is made up of 14 amino acids. Germline V lookup: CDR1 SSHAT, CDR2 FNYEAQ (reference sequence). Filled out from reference TRBV7-7 and TRBJ2-5, the complete variable domain reads GAGVSQSPRYKVTKRGQDVTLRCDPISSHATLYWYQQALGQGPEFLTYFNYEAQPDKSGLPSDRFSAERPEGSISTLTIQRTEQRDSAMYRCASSLLELSGTQYFGPGTRLLVL.

The rearrangement joins TRBV5-6 to TRBJ2-3, with 8 bases aligning to TRBD2. The germline V gene has CDR1 SGHDT and CDR2 YYEEEE. The CDR3 covers 15 residues. J gave up 2 bases and V 4 bases, and 6 bases lay outside the gene matches. The CDR3 region has the DNA TGTGCCAGCAGCGGTACTAGCGGTCCCACAGATACGCAGTATTTT. Amino acids: CASSGTSGPTDTQYF.

In its sample, this clone was seen once. The V and J genes are TRBV9 and TRBJ2-7; 7 bases match TRBD2. Unmatched junction bases numbered 4, after V lost 0 bases and J lost 4 bases. The germline CDR1 and CDR2 sequences are SGDLS and YYNGEE. The CDR3 consists of 14 residues. The chain's CDR3 is CASSVAAGDYEQYF. The CDR3, as DNA: TGTGCCAGCAGCGTAGCGGCGGGAGATTACGAGCAGTACTTC. Full variable domain (outside the CDR3, taken from reference TRBV9 and TRBJ2-7): DSGVTQTPKHLITATGQRVTLRCSPRSGDLSVYWYQQSLDQGLQFLIQYYNGEERAKGNILERFSAQQFPDLHSELNLSSLELGDSALYFCASSVAAGDYEQYFGPGTRLTVT.

The V call is TRBV19, the J call TRBJ1-2; a weak D match, TRBD1 (5 bases). In germline, CDR1 is LNHDA, CDR2 SQIVND (reference sequence). This CDR3 is 15 amino acids long. Trimming removed 5 bases from V and 2 bases from J, with 15 bases in between. In DNA, the CDR3 is TGTGCCAGTAGTGTTACTTGGGGCACCAACTATGGCTACACCTTC. Translation gives CASSVTWGTNYGYTF.